Reported below is one TCR beta chain. The antigen is not known. Since the CDR3 does not end with the conserved phenylalanine or tryptophan, this likely comes from a read error. No DNA is shown, since the ends of the CDR3 on it are uncertain; the CDR3 is the one TCRdb lists. This record belongs to a study of PD-1 blockade in classical Hodgkin lymphoma. Study in general: Every 2 weeks, patients got 3 mg/kg intravenous nivolumab.

With no exception, relapse followed autologous stem cell transplantation in all patients, and brentuximab vedotin exposure varied. CDR1 and CDR2 from the germline V gene are SEHNR and FQNEAQ (reference sequence). The CDR3 is 13 residues long, counting both termini. General study points: Reports indicated that newly diagnosed patients had lower baseline TCR diversity than healthy donors did. Complete responders entered with baseline diversity on par with newly diagnosed patients, the results showed.

Profiling relied on immunoSEQ multiplex PCR, and the TCRdb table lists in-frame clones only, not all of them. The data show around 19,000 clones, around 75% seen once. The sequenced sample was peripheral blood mononuclear cells (PBMCs), obtained at baseline. The sequence came from a human donor with classical Hodgkin lymphoma. The V call is TRBV7-9, the J call TRBJ2-7; TRBD2 is the table's D call and was not checked against the DNA. Here the CDR3 reads CASSLESARGVLL.